A selection of T cell receptor beta chains follows, all from one sample in a study of shared clonotypes between healthy human individuals. Data came from immunoSEQ multiplex PCR; TCRdb stores just in-frame clones and leaves some out. Here the sample spans 2 million or so clones, roughly 94% being singletons. Sequencing input: naive CD8+ T cells sorted from blood. These receptors all stem from a man between 18 and 29 years old in good health. Each CDR3 is given with its conserved first and last residue.

TRBV6-5,TRBJ2-7,CASRGQIVTYEQYF
TRBV29-1,TRBJ2-7,CSVEEGGSYEQYF
TRBV7-9,TRBJ2-5,CASSSGQTGLLQETQYF
TRBV19,TRBJ1-1,CASSIGWGLDTEAFF
TRBV4-1,TRBJ2-7,CASSQGREGQYSYEQYF
TRBV7-9,TRBJ2-1,CASSLVLTASGAGNEQFF
TRBV11-1,TRBJ2-7,CASSRAGASYEQYF
TRBV6-5,TRBJ1-4,CASSKRTGGVEKLFF
TRBV5-1,TRBJ2-3,CASSPEGGGEADTQYF
TRBV10-3,TRBJ2-3,CAISGTGTDTQYF
TRBV9,TRBJ2-7,CASSVGAGENYEQYF
TRBV6-5,TRBJ2-7,CASSTDRGYEQYF
TRBV27,TRBJ2-7,CATSGTGVNEQYF
TRBV27,TRBJ1-1,CATRGDTETYTEAFF
TRBV6-5,TRBJ2-7,CASSASGSPYEQYF
TRBV9,TRBJ1-1,CASSALGAIHTEAFF
TRBV2,TRBJ2-7,CASSVLEGGSLEQYF
TRBV10-3,TRBJ1-5,CAISAEGNQPQHF
TRBV11-2,TRBJ2-5,CASSLVATSAQETQYF
TRBV6-5,TRBJ2-7,CASKPGQGPYEQYF
TRBV4-3,TRBJ2-1,CASSQGTGEVNEQFF
TRBV28,TRBJ2-1,CASSLTSGPPTRWLEQFF
TRBV2,TRBJ2-3,CASLTSYRDRAPHASSTDTQYF
TRBV27,TRBJ2-3,CASSLSGTDTQYF